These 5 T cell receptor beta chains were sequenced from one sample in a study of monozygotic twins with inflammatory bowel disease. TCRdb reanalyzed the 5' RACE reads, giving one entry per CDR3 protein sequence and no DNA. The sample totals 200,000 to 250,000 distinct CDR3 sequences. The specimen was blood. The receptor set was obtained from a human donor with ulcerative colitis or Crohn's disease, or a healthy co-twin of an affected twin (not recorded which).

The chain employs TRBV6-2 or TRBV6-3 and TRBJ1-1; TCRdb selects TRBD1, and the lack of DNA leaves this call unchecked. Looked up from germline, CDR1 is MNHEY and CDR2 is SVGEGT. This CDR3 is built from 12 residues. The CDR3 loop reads CASSSGDPEAFF.

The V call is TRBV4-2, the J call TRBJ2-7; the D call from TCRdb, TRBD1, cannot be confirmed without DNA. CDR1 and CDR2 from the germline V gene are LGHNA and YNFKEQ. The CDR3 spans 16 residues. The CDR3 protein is CASSQEGAGGRNEQYF.

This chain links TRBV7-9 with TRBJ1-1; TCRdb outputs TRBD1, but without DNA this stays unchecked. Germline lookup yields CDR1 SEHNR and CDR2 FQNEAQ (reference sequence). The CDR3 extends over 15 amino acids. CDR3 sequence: CASSQGNSMNTEAFF.

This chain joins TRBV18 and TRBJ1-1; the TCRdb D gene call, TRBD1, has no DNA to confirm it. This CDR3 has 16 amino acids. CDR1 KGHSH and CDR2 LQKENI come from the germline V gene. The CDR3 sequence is CASRPMTGIGDTEAFF.

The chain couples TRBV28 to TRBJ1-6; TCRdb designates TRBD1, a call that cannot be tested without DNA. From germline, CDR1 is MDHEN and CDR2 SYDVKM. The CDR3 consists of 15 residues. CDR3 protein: CASRPQGFYNSPLHF.